These 8 T cell receptor beta chains came from one sample sequenced in a study of STAT3 mutations in large granular lymphocyte leukemia. What these receptors recognize is not known. TCRdb's table, derived via immunoSEQ multiplex PCR, lists solely in-frame clones and lacks some. The sample comprises 10,000 to 15,000 clones, roughly 80% of which are singletons, and roughly 49% rests with the top ten. Regarding the study as a whole: At least one immunodominant TCR beta clonotype appeared in every T-cell large granular lymphocyte leukemia patient.

Sample: peripheral blood mononuclear cells. These receptors all stem from a man aged 60-69 years with T-cell large granular lymphocyte leukemia. Some clones in this sample may be carry-over from other donors' samples.

The V and J genes are TRBV2 and TRBJ1-2, with D tentatively TRBD1 (6 bases). The CDR3 totals 13 residues. V shed 3 bases and J shed 4 bases, with 9 bases lying between them. Per germline, CDR1 SNHLY and CDR2 FYNNEI. CDR3 residues: CASSDTGPYGYTF. CDR3 bases: TGTGCCAGCAGTGACACAGGGCCCTATGGCTACACCTTC.

This chain uses TRBV23-1 with TRBJ2-1; D might be TRBD1 or TRBD2, each matching 5 bases. TRBV23-1 is filed as an ORF, its function uncertain. The CDR3 runs 15 residues. V was shortened by 9 bases and J by 7 bases, with 22 bases between the two germline ends. CDR3 protein: CARNLSGGPGNEQFF. The CDR3 DNA reads as TGCGCCAGGAATCTGTCTGGGGGTCCCGGGAATGAGCAGTTCTTC.

This chain connects TRBV27 to TRBJ2-7; possibly TRBD2 for D (5 bases). This CDR3 comprises 15 residues. Germline-derived CDR1 and CDR2 are MNHEY and SMNVEV (reference sequence). V shed 3 bases and J shed 0 bases, with 12 bases lying between them. As DNA, the CDR3 is TGTGCCAGCAGTTTGAGGGCAACTTTCTCCTACGAGCAGTACTTC. Translating gives CASSLRATFSYEQYF.

About this clone itself: One end of the junction does not line up with germline, which may come from a read error. This chain joins TRBV18 and TRBJ1-2; D is possibly TRBD1 (5 bases). The CDR3 extends over 15 amino acids. CDR1 is KGHSH and CDR2 is LQKENI in the germline V gene. CDR3: CASSPQEGSGYGYTF. The CDR3 nucleotides are TGTGCCAGCTCCCCACAGGAGGGAAGCGGTTATGGCTACACCTTC.

The chain combines TRBV19 with TRBJ1-5; perhaps TRBD1 as D (6 bases). CDR1 and CDR2 (germline): LNHDA, SQIVND (reference sequence). With 3 bases removed from V and 6 bases from J, the gap between germline ends came to 9 bases. The CDR3 has 13 residues. The CDR3 spells CASSIDRFQPQHF. DNA of the CDR3: TGTGCCAGTAGTATCGACAGGTTTCAGCCCCAGCATTTT.

This clone was counted a single time. The V call is TRBV30, the J call TRBJ2-5; the match to TRBD2 covers 12 bases. This CDR3 has 15 residues. CDR1 and CDR2 (germline): GTSNPN, SVGIG (reference sequence). The V and J ends lost 4 bases and 2 bases, in that order; junction bases with no gene match: 5. The CDR3 sequence is CAWTGTSGLQETQYF. The CDR3 bases are TGTGCCTGGACAGGGACTAGCGGGCTACAAGAGACCCAGTACTTC.

V is TRBV5-1 and J is TRBJ2-3; the D is unclear. Trimming removed 4 bases at V and 6 bases at J, with 18 bases between. The CDR3 is made up of 15 amino acids. Germline V lookup: CDR1 SGHRS, CDR2 YFSETQ. CDR3 bases: TGCGCCAGCAGCAGGTCAAAGCCGGATCTCGATACGCAGTATTTT. Translated: CASSRSKPDLDTQYF.

V usage is TRBV29-1 and J usage is TRBJ2-3, with D tentatively TRBD2 (6 bases). The CDR3 totals 14 residues. Trimming stripped 5 bases from V and 6 bases from J, with 18 bases between. The germline CDR1 and CDR2 sequences are SQVTM and ANQGSEA. The CDR3 coding sequence is TGCAGCGTTCAAAGGAGGGGAGGACCGGATACGCAGTATTTT. It translates to CSVQRRGGPDTQYF.